These 20 T cell receptor beta chains share one sample of origin, sequenced in a study of blood T cell repertoires in COVID-19. Sequencing used immunoSEQ multiplex PCR; TCRdb keeps in-frame clones, though not all of them. The table shows approximately 110,000 clones, with approximately 80% occurring only once. Sequenced input: peripheral blood. These receptors came from a man between 65 and 80 years old with active or convalescent COVID-19.

The table lists this clone with a count of one. Other DNA sequences of this sample code for an identical CDR3. V gene TRBV5-1 combines with J gene TRBJ2-5; weak D call: TRBD2 (6 bases). Germline lookup yields CDR1 SGHRS and CDR2 YFSETQ. CDR3 length: 14 amino acids. Trimming stripped 4 bases from V and 5 bases from J, with 15 bases between. CDR3 sequence: CASSLSGEEETQYF. As DNA, the CDR3 is TGCGCCAGCAGCCTCTCGGGGGAAGAGGAGACCCAGTACTTC. The full variable domain, with the rest looked up from reference TRBV5-1 and TRBJ2-5, is KAGVTQTPRYLIKTRGQQVTLSCSPISGHRSVSWYQQTPGQGLQFLFEYFSETQRNKGNFPGRFSGRQFSNSRSEMNVSTLELGDSALYLCASSLSGEEETQYFGPGTRLLVL.

This clone showed up just once. This chain joins TRBV11-3 and TRBJ2-7; 8 bases match TRBD2. Trimming cost V 5 bases and J 3 bases; bases outside gene matches: 6. The CDR3 spans 14 residues. Germline assignment: CDR1 SGHNT and CDR2 YENEEA. The CDR3 DNA reads TGTGCCAGCAGCCCCACTAGCGGTGACTACGAGCAGTACTTC. This translates into CASSPTSGDYEQYF.

This clone was observed a few times. The chain uses TRBV5-1 and TRBJ1-6, with 10 bases identical to TRBD1. Trimming cost V 3 bases and J 6 bases; bases outside gene matches: 3. Germline values: CDR1 SGHRS, CDR2 YFSETQ. The CDR3 extends over 15 amino acids. CDR3 region: CASSSGQGTNSPLHF. The CDR3 region has the DNA TGCGCCAGCAGCTCGGGACAGGGGACTAATTCACCCCTCCACTTT.

The chain has TRBV27 and TRBJ2-1; 8 bases align to TRBD1. Germline V gene data show CDR1 as MNHEY and CDR2 as SMNVEV (reference sequence). There are 16 residues in the CDR3. J gave up 4 bases and V 5 bases, and 10 bases lay outside the gene matches. The CDR3 loop is CASSGISGGLYNEQFF. CDR3 nucleotide sequence: TGTGCCAGCAGTGGCATCTCAGGGGGCCTTTACAATGAGCAGTTCTTC.

The CDR3 protein is CASSLHFGTGSTDTQYF. In DNA form, the CDR3 reads TGTGCCAGCAGCCTTCATTTTGGGACAGGGAGCACAGATACGCAGTATTTT. The chain employs TRBV3-1 (or the pseudogene TRBV3-2) and TRBJ2-3; 9 nucleotides line up with TRBD1. CDR1 is LGHDT and CDR2 is YNNKEL in the germline V gene (reference sequence). Trimming took 4 bases from V and 0 from J; bases not matched to a gene: 8. This CDR3 is built from 17 residues.

The chain links TRBV5-4 to TRBJ2-5, with 8 bases identical to TRBD2. Germline-derived CDR1 and CDR2 are SGHNT and YYREEE (reference sequence). The CDR3 has 15 residues. V lost 0 bases and J lost 4; bases outside the gene matches: 5. The CDR3 sequence is CASSLGAGEAETQYF. CDR3 coding DNA: TGTGCCAGCAGCTTGGGAGCGGGAGAGGCAGAGACCCAGTACTTC.

The chain recombines TRBV18 with TRBJ2-3; tentatively, D is TRBD2 (6 bases). Trimming left V 4 bases short and J 3 bases short, with 11 bases between. This CDR3 comprises 14 residues. Germline CDR1 is KGHSH and CDR2 is LQKENI. The CDR3 DNA sequence: TGTGCCAGCTCACTCCTGGAGGGAACAGATACGCAGTATTTT. It codes for CASSLLEGTDTQYF.

Concerning this clone: Other DNA variants within this sample encode the same CDR3. V is TRBV3-1 (or the pseudogene TRBV3-2) and J is TRBJ2-7; D is undetermined. This CDR3 region has 13 residues. Per the germline V gene, CDR1 is LGHDT and CDR2 is YNNKEL (reference sequence). V gave up 2 bases and J gave up 0 bases, with 5 bases separating them. CDR3 sequence reads: CASSQRSSYEQYF. CDR3 sequence (DNA): TGTGCCAGCAGCCAAAGGAGCTCCTACGAGCAGTACTTC.

This clone was seen a few times. J is TRBJ1-6 and V is TRBV27, with 7 positions matching TRBD1. The CDR3 sequence is 17 residues long. J gave up 9 bases and V 5 bases, and 16 bases lay outside the gene matches. From germline, CDR1 is MNHEY and CDR2 SMNVEV (reference sequence). The CDR3: CASSLLSNRGSPSPLHF. In DNA, the CDR3 is TGTGCCAGCAGTCTATTGAGTAACAGGGGTTCTCCTTCACCCCTCCACTTT.

This rearrangement joins TRBV15 to TRBJ1-5, with 7 bases fitting TRBD1. The germline V gene has CDR1 LNHNV and CDR2 YYDKDF (reference sequence). V shed 5 bases and J 4 bases; nucleotides not matched to a gene: 5. The CDR3 contains 14 residues. Here the CDR3 DNA reads TGTGCCACCAGCTTGGACAGGTCGAATCAGCCCCAGCATTTT. Encoded protein: CATSLDRSNQPQHF.

The sample holds a few counts of this clone. This chain joins TRBV27 and TRBJ2-1; D is uncertain. This CDR3 comprises 16 residues. The germline gives CDR1 MNHEY, CDR2 SMNVEV (reference sequence). V lost 2 bases to trimming and J lost 9 bases, with 20 bases between them. The DNA of the CDR3 is TGTGCCAGCAGTTTACTACTAAACCCGGTTCTTGGTGAGCAGTTCTTC. Amino acids: CASSLLLNPVLGEQFF.

The J gene is TRBJ1-4, the V gene TRBV19; 9 bases are a match to TRBD1. CDR3 size: 14 residues. Looked up from germline, CDR1 is LNHDA and CDR2 is SQIVND (reference sequence). J gave up 8 bases and V 5 bases, and 6 bases lay outside the gene matches. The CDR3 DNA reads TGTGCCAGTAGTTTGGACAGGGGAGCCGAAAAACTGTTTTTT. Translated: CASSLDRGAEKLFF.

This clone was observed a handful of times. The V call is TRBV28, the J call TRBJ2-4, with a possible D match to TRBD1 (6 bases). V gave up 2 bases and J gave up 6 bases, with 17 bases separating them. The CDR3 contains 16 residues. In germline, CDR1 is MDHEN, CDR2 SYDVKM. This CDR3 is CASSLMTGWHRNIQYF. The CDR3 region has the DNA TGTGCCAGCAGTTTAATGACAGGTTGGCACAGAAACATTCAGTACTTC. The full variable domain, rest sourced from reference TRBV28 and TRBJ2-4, is DVKVTQSSRYLVKRTGEKVFLECVQDMDHENMFWYRQDPGLGLRLIYFSYDVKMKEKGDIPEGYSVSREKKERFSLILESASTNQTSMYLCASSLMTGWHRNIQYFGAGTRLSVL.

This clone was seen a handful of times. Other DNA sequences in the sample encode the same CDR3. Here the CDR3 reads CASSLEGTGGYTF. Here the CDR3 DNA reads TGTGCCAGCAGCTTGGAAGGGACTGGTGGCTACACCTTC. This chain joins TRBV5-5 and TRBJ1-2; a possible D gene is TRBD1 (5 bases). This CDR3 contains 13 residues. The ends were cut back, 0 bases at V and 7 bases at J, with 10 bases in the middle. Germline CDR1 and CDR2: SGHKS and YYEKEE (reference sequence).

The chain combines TRBV18 with TRBJ1-1; D is unresolved. V gave up 0 bases and J gave up 1 base, with 6 bases separating them. CDR1 is KGHSH, CDR2 LQKENI, per germline. The CDR3 has 14 residues. The CDR3 reads CASSPPGSNTEAFF. The CDR3 DNA follows: TGTGCCAGCTCACCACCCGGGTCGAACACTGAAGCTTTCTTT. The full variable domain, completed using reference TRBV18 and TRBJ1-1, is NAGVMQNPRHLVRRRGQEARLRCSPMKGHSHVYWYRQLPEEGLKFMVYLQKENIIDESGMPKERFSAEFPKEGPSILRIQQVVRGDSAAYFCASSPPGSNTEAFFGQGTRLTVV.

CDR3 bases: TGTGCCAGCAGCCCCCGACAGGGGGGGAGGGATGAGCAGTTCTTC. It yields the protein CASSPRQGGRDEQFF. V usage is TRBV5-4 and J usage is TRBJ2-1; 9 bases line up with TRBD1. The CDR3 length is 15 residues. Germline CDR1 and CDR2: SGHNT and YYREEE (reference sequence). The trim removed 4 bases at V and 8 bases at J, leaving 10 bases unmatched.

J is TRBJ2-6 and V is TRBV9; D ambiguous. The V gene lost 0 bases and the J gene lost 4 bases, with 5 bases spanning the gap. The CDR3 runs to 14 residues. Germline V gene sequence: CDR1 SGDLS, CDR2 YYNGEE. The CDR3: CASSVASGANVLTF. DNA for the CDR3: TGTGCCAGCAGCGTAGCCTCGGGGGCCAACGTCCTGACTTTC.

The genes are TRBV7-3 and TRBJ2-1, with 9 bases that match TRBD2. Germline values: CDR1 SGHTA, CDR2 FQGTGA. Trimming cost V 5 bases and J 4 bases; bases outside gene matches: 6. The CDR3 has 15 amino acids. Here the CDR3 DNA reads TGTGCCAGCAGCCGATTTAGCGGGGGTTACAATGAGCAGTTCTTC. Translated, it gives CASSRFSGGYNEQFF. Supplemented by reference TRBV7-3 and TRBJ2-1, the full variable domain reads GAGVSQTPSNKVTEKGKYVELRCDPISGHTALYWYRQSLGQGPEFLIYFQGTGAADDSGLPNDRFFAVRPEGSVSTLKIQRTERGDSAVYLCASSRFSGGYNEQFFGPGTRLTVL.

The chain is built from TRBV5-1 and TRBJ2-1; D uncertain. CDR1 and CDR2 (germline): SGHRS, YFSETQ. V was trimmed by 0 bases and J by 2 bases, leaving 12 bases between them. The CDR3 has 16 residues. CDR3 nucleotides: TGCGCCAGCAGCTTGGGGCCTAGTGAGGCCTACAATGAGCAGTTCTTC. This translates into CASSLGPSEAYNEQFF.

The V gene is TRBV7-2, the J gene TRBJ2-7; 12 bases match TRBD2. Germline V gene sequence: CDR1 SGHTA, CDR2 FQGNSA. V shed 5 bases, J shed 4 bases, and the junction held 6 bases outside the gene matches. The CDR3 spans 15 residues. In nucleotides, the CDR3 is TGTGCCAGCAGCACCCTAGCGGGAGGGACGTACGAGCAGTACTTC. Protein product: CASSTLAGGTYEQYF.